The sequence of this T cell receptor (beta chain) was determined in a study of shared clonotypes between healthy human individuals (dated by TCRdb to about 2020). Background on the whole study: Two women and a few men aged 18 to 49 years were included in the cohort. For each donor, CD4 naive and CD4 memory were each run on three plates, CD8 naive on two plates, and CD8 memory on one plate. To estimate repertoire size and how much clonotype sharing occurs between individuals, the study deeply sequenced the blood TCR repertoires of 4 to 6 healthy adults. Different laboratories and diverse techniques were used to prepare libraries and sequence TCR repertoires, to increase sequencing depth and limit assay-specific biases. Between about 0.8 and 9 billion PBMCs per donor were obtained by leukapheresis. Overall results and qualifications from the work: Sampling was limited to blood, and TCR repertoires in tissue likely differ from TCR repertoires in blood. Rarefaction of sorted-subset datasets indicated incomplete sequencing despite the large sequencing depth. Larger estimated clonotype richness was generally found for naive subsets than for memory subsets. Across a few donors, approximately 5% of naive CD4, roughly 3.3% of naive CD8, 2.3% of memory CD4, and approximately 0.4% of memory CD8 clonotypes were shared. Higher generation probabilities were observed for clonotypes shared by all four sorted-subset donors than for non-shared clonotypes. Because the study included only a small number of donors, the genetic and exposure-history diversity represented was limited. Pairwise subsampling indicated that sequencing depth was expected to affect the degree of clonotype sharing among donors.

Healthy HIV-negative adults with no recently reported acute infections or vaccinations were included as donors. All donors were Caucasian adults living in Nashville, Tennessee, USA. CD4+ T cells were enriched by magnetic negative selection; naive cells were then positively selected on CD45RA, and the negative fraction formed the memory subset. After blood collection by leukapheresis, PBMCs were isolated using Ficoll-Histopaque density gradient centrifugation and then cryopreserved in the vapor phase of liquid nitrogen. Purity and quantity of every magnetically sorted T cell population were checked by analytical flow cytometry. Genomic DNA was isolated from each sorted fraction and quantified by UV absorbance on a Nanodrop 2000c. Regarding this clone: No cognate antigen has been identified for it. No qualities accompany the bases; no much larger clone lies one base away.

Using the deep immunoSEQ assay, TCR CDR3 regions were amplified from genomic DNA by multiplex PCR. Extracted genomic DNA from each cell subset was distributed evenly across all wells of several immunoSEQ 96-well plates, and each plate was treated as a replicate. Each replicate PCR for sorted subsets received about 210 ng genomic DNA, equal to about 30,000 T cell genomes. Purified libraries were measured with a Qubit 3.0 fluorometer, size-checked on a Bioanalyzer 2100, and measured again with the KAPA Library Quantification kit. Every immunoSEQ 96-well plate was sequenced on a dedicated single-read 150-cycle Illumina NextSeq 550 flow cell. As for the authors' bioinformatics: Because the immunoSEQ output held only junctional sequences and lacked quality scores, the filtering could not match the filtering applied to full-length reads. To assign V/J genes and CDR3, sequences were annotated using PyIR, a Python wrapper for IgBLAST v1.9, with IMGT germline references. Reads were removed for weak V/J assignments (E-value above 1e-6), missing CDR3, stop codons, out-of-frame junctions, or ambiguous translated residues. A V3J clonotype was defined by an identical inferred V gene, J gene, and CDR3 amino acid sequence. Percentage overlap between repertoires was computed as shared unique clonotypes divided by the size of the smaller repertoire. Three approaches were used to assess repertoire richness: RTK rarefaction, the Chao1 estimator, and Recon v2.1 estimates of unobserved clonotypes. Generation probabilities for all TCRbeta clonotypes obtained by the gDNA method from several donors were computed using OLGA. TCRdb retrieved this table from immuneACCESS and kept in-frame rearrangements only. Not all clones are present; in checked studies, unresolved V genes account for under half, and no reason is known for the remainder. D and trimming come from the DNA, and the V and J calls and clone size come from that table. Across this sample there are fewer than 200,000 clones, with over 80% seen only once. Around 0.067% of the sample is taken by the ten largest.

The cysteine opens and the phenylalanine closes a CDR3 of 12 amino acids. The only DNA kept is the CDR3, 36 bases in frame from the first base. V gives up 4 bases and J gives up 7 bases, and the segment between their germline ends measures 10 bases. The germline V gene supplies CDR1 SGHTA and CDR2 FQGNSA. The chain couples TRBV7-2 to TRBJ1-1; no D gene is confidently identified. This clonotype was sampled from a woman aged 30 to 39 in good health. Sequenced material: naive CD4+ T cells sorted from blood. The intended sense of this specimen's cell subset or site label: CD45RA+ positively selected. The sequence in DNA is TGTGCCAGCAGCTCCTACAGAGGTGAAGCTTTCTTT. This is translated as CASSSYRGEAFF.